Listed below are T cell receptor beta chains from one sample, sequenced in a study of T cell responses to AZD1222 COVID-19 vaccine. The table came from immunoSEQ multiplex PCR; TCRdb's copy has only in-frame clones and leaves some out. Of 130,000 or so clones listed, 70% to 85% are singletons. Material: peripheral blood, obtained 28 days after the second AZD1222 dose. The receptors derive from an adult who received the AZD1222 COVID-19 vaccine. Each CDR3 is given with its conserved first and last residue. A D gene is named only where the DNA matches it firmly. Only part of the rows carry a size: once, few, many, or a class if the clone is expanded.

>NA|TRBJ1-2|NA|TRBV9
CASSVLPANYGYTF
TGTGCCAGCAGCGTACTCCCCGCTAACTATGGCTACACCTTC
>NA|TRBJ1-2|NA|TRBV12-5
CASHGARGGYTF
TGTGCTAGTCACGGGGCCCGTGGTGGCTACACCTTC
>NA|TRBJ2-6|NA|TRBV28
CASSHQGTGANVLTF
TGTGCCAGCAGTCACCAGGGTACCGGGGCCAACGTCCTGACTTTC
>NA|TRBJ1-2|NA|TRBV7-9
CANRGTDDRDGYTF
TGTGCCAACCGAGGTACCGATGACCGCGATGGCTACACCTTC
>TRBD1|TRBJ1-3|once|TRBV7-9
CASSFDRGLVNTIYF
TGTGCCAGCAGCTTCGACAGGGGGCTTGTAAACACCATATATTTT
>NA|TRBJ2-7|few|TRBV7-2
CASSPEHYEQYF
TGTGCCAGCAGCCCCGAGCACTACGAGCAGTACTTC
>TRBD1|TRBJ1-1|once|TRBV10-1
CASSEGRPRGGRDTEAFF
TGCGCCAGCAGTGAAGGTCGTCCCCGAGGGGGCCGGGACACTGAAGCTTTCTTT
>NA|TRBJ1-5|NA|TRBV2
CASSVPGNQPQHF
TGTGCCAGCAGTGTACCCGGAAATCAGCCCCAGCATTTT
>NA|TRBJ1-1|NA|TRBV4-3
CASSLAGMGTEAFF
TGCGCCAGCAGCCTTGCAGGGATGGGCACTGAAGCTTTCTTT
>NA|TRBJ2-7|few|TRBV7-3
CASSFGPGDEQYF
TGTGCCAGCAGCTTTGGTCCTGGCGACGAGCAGTACTTC
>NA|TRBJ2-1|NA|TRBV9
CASSVGIGNEQFF
TGTGCCAGCAGCGTAGGGATCGGGAATGAGCAGTTCTTC
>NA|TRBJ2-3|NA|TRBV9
CASSVVTDTQYF
TGTGCCAGCAGCGTAGTGACAGATACGCAGTATTTT
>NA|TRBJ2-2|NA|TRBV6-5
CASSHRLFFYGELFF
TGTGCCAGCAGCCACCGACTGTTTTTTTACGGGGAGCTGTTTTTT
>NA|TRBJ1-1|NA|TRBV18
CASSPGPGGTEAFF
TGTGCCAGCTCACCGGGACCTGGGGGGACTGAAGCTTTCTTT
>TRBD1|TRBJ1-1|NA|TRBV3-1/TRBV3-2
CASSQRGTGYGTEAFF
TGTGCCAGCAGCCAAAGGGGGACAGGGTATGGTACTGAAGCTTTCTTT
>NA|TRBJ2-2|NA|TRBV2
CASSLTSPGELFF
TGTGCCAGCAGTCTTACTAGTCCCGGGGAGCTGTTTTTT
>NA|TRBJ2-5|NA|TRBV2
CASSDRPMRAQYF
TGTGCCAGCAGTGACCGCCCGATGAGGGCCCAGTACTTC
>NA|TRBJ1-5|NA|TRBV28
CASSLRPVAGDSNQPQHF
TGTGCCAGCAGTTTACGGCCAGTTGCTGGGGATAGCAATCAGCCCCAGCATTTT
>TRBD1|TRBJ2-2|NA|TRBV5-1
CASSSKTGDTGELFF
TGCGCCAGCAGCTCAAAGACAGGGGACACCGGGGAGCTGTTTTTT
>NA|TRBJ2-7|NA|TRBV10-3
CAISELVEQYF
TGTGCCATCAGTGAGTTGGTTGAGCAGTACTTC
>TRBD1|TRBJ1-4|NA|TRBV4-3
CASSLIKPGQTTNEKLFF
TGCGCCAGCAGCCTAATAAAACCGGGACAGACAACTAATGAAAAACTGTTTTTT
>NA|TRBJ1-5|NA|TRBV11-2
CASSPDWVSNQPQHF
TGTGCCAGCAGCCCCGATTGGGTTAGCAATCAGCCCCAGCATTTT
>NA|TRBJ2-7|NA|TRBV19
CASSPGTNYEQYF
TGTGCCAGTAGCCCCGGGACAAATTACGAGCAGTACTTC
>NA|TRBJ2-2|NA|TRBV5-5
CASSRDLVGITGELFF
TGTGCCAGCAGCAGGGACCTGGTGGGTATCACCGGGGAGCTGTTTTTT
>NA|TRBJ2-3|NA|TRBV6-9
CASPPGAGCPDTQYF
TGTGCCAGCCCCCCCGGGGCAGGGTGTCCAGATACGCAGTATTTT
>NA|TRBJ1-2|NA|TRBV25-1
CASSEAGRDGYTF
TGTGCCAGCAGTGAGGCGGGGCGGGATGGCTACACCTTC
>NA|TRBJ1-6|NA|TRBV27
CASSLEGPSLNSPLHF
TGTGCCAGCAGTTTAGAAGGCCCTTCTCTTAATTCACCCCTCCACTTT
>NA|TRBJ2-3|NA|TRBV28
CASSSGQTSTDTQYF
TGTGCCAGCAGCTCCGGACAGACTAGCACAGATACGCAGTATTTT
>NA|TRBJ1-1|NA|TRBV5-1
CASSGGTVNTEAFF
TGCGCCAGCAGCGGAGGGACGGTGAACACTGAAGCTTTCTTT
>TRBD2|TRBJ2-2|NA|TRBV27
CASSLNSGTRVGELFF
TGTGCCAGCAGTTTAAATTCCGGGACTAGAGTCGGGGAGCTGTTTTTT